The 27 T cell receptor beta chains presented below share a single source sample, sequenced in a study of control samples from healthy donors and cancer patients. The repertoire was sequenced with immunoSEQ multiplex PCR; TCRdb's copy has only in-frame clones and lacks some. The sample lists 100,000 to 150,000 clones, about 89% occurring once. Sequenced sample: blood. The receptor source for this set is a man aged 45-65 years in good health.

V gene TRBV10-2 combines with J gene TRBJ2-7, with a possible D match to TRBD1 (6 bases). This CDR3 region has 16 residues. Germline lookup yields CDR1 WSHSY and CDR2 SAAADI. V lost 3 bases to trimming and J lost 5 bases, with 20 bases between them. The CDR3 DNA sequence: TGCGCCAGCAGTGAAAGTAGGGGAGCAGGGGTCAACGAGCAGTACTTC. Protein: CASSESRGAGVNEQYF.

The chain combines TRBV5-1 with TRBJ2-2; D possibly corresponds to TRBD1 (5 bases). Germline-derived CDR1 and CDR2 are SGHRS and YFSETQ. Trimming took off 3 bases at V and 5 bases at J, with 14 bases between the two ends. The CDR3 contains 15 residues. The CDR3 DNA reads TGCGCCAGCAGCTGGACAAATCCCGGGACCGGGGAGCTGTTTTTT. Translation: CASSWTNPGTGELFF.

The chain has TRBV18 and TRBJ2-3; 8 bases match TRBD1. V shed 2 bases, J shed 4 bases, and the junction held 2 bases outside the gene matches. Per germline, CDR1 KGHSH and CDR2 LQKENI. This CDR3 contains 14 residues. The CDR3 DNA sequence: TGTGCCAGCTCACCAAGGACAGGGTCAGATACGCAGTATTTT. This sequence encodes CASSPRTGSDTQYF.

J is TRBJ1-1 and V is TRBV19; 9 nucleotides align to TRBD1. Per germline, CDR1 LNHDA and CDR2 SQIVND (reference sequence). CDR3 length equals 14 residues. The ends lost 10 bases at V and 0 bases at J; junction bases unmatched: 6. The CDR3 region has the DNA TGTGCCACCGGGACAGGGATTATGAACACTGAAGCTTTCTTT. Translation gives CATGTGIMNTEAFF.

This clone has just one count. The rearrangement uses TRBV30 and TRBJ1-6; TRBD1 agrees at 8 bases. With V trimmed by 2 bases and J by 7 bases, 4 bases remained unmatched. Germline CDR1 reads GTSNPN; CDR2 reads SVGIG (reference sequence). This CDR3 contains 14 residues. The CDR3 region is CAWSSRTGNSPLHF. CDR3 nucleotide sequence: TGTGCCTGGAGTAGTCGGACAGGGAATTCACCCCTCCACTTT.

There are a few counts of this clone. The chain has TRBV5-1 and TRBJ2-5; no firm D call. CDR1 and CDR2 (germline): SGHRS, YFSETQ. This CDR3 has 13 residues. V lost 4 bases to trimming and J lost 5 bases, with 12 bases between them. For the CDR3, the DNA is TGCGCCAGCAGCCCTACCTGGGTGGAGACCCAGTACTTC. Amino acid sequence: CASSPTWVETQYF.

The J gene is TRBJ2-2, the V gene TRBV18, with 13 bases identical to TRBD2. With V trimmed by 2 bases and J by 4 bases, 4 bases remained unmatched. The CDR3 spans 17 residues. Germline CDR1 reads KGHSH; CDR2 reads LQKENI. The DNA for the CDR3 is TGTGCCAGCTCACCAAGACTAGCGGGGGGATTCACCGGGGAGCTGTTTTTT. Its translation: CASSPRLAGGFTGELFF.

The chain recombines TRBV7-2 with TRBJ2-7, with TRBD1 matching over 7 bases. The CDR3 length is 12 residues. V was pared by 5 bases and J by 6 bases, with 4 bases of the junction left unmatched. In germline, CDR1 is SGHTA, CDR2 FQGNSA. The CDR3: CASSRRQGEQYF. The DNA for the CDR3 is TGTGCCAGCAGCCGCCGACAGGGCGAGCAGTACTTC.

The CDR3 is CASSLTGVVEPQHF. CDR3 bases: TGTGCCAGCAGTTTGACAGGGGTGGTGGAGCCCCAGCATTTT. This chain connects TRBV6-5 to TRBJ1-5, with 8 bases lining up with TRBD1. Losses at the gene ends were 4 bases for V and 8 bases for J; bases not matched to a gene: 7. Germline CDR1 is MNHEY and CDR2 is SVGAGI. The CDR3 contains 14 residues.

The chain links TRBV30 to TRBJ1-5; TRBD1 might be the D (6 bases). The germline gives CDR1 GTSNPN, CDR2 SVGIG (reference sequence). CDR3 size: 14 residues. Trimming removed 1 base from V and 4 bases from J, with 11 bases in between. CDR3 amino acids: CAWSGGGDNQPQHF. CDR3 DNA: TGTGCCTGGAGTGGAGGGGGGGATAATCAGCCCCAGCATTTT.

CDR3 coding DNA: TGTGCCAGCAGCCCCGGGACTGCAAGCAATCAGCCCCAGCATTTT. Translated, it gives CASSPGTASNQPQHF. This chain joins TRBV27 and TRBJ1-5, with D perhaps matching TRBD1 (5 bases). The CDR3 is made up of 15 amino acids. Per the germline V gene, CDR1 is MNHEY and CDR2 is SMNVEV (reference sequence). Trimming removed 6 bases at V and 1 base at J, with 13 bases between.

V gene TRBV5-1 combines with J gene TRBJ2-3, with 9 positions matching TRBD1. CDR1 SGHRS and CDR2 YFSETQ come from the germline V gene. V lost 0 bases to trimming and J lost 6 bases; unmatched junction nucleotides: 8. CDR3 length: 16 amino acids. The CDR3 DNA follows: TGCGCCAGCAGCTTGGTCGGGACAGGGCTAGGGGATACGCAGTATTTT. Encoded protein: CASSLVGTGLGDTQYF.

The V and J genes are TRBV4-1 and TRBJ2-5; D gene ambiguous. The CDR3 totals 14 residues. Trimming stripped 4 bases from V and 5 bases from J, with 14 bases between. In germline, CDR1 is MGHRA, CDR2 YSYEKL. CDR3 coding DNA: TGCGCCAGCAGCCCCGGACCCAAAAGCGAGACCCAGTACTTC. It is translated as CASSPGPKSETQYF.

The chain is built from TRBV27 and TRBJ2-7; D call uncertain. The germline V and J ends were trimmed by 6 bases and 2 bases, with 8 bases remaining between them. The germline V gene encodes CDR1 MNHEY and CDR2 SMNVEV (reference sequence). The CDR3 runs to 12 residues. CDR3 sequence (DNA): TGTGCCAGCAGAGACGGTACCTACGAGCAGTACTTC. It yields the protein CASRDGTYEQYF.

This sequence joins TRBV27 and TRBJ1-5; 8 bases align to TRBD1. The CDR3 contains 15 residues. The V and J ends lost 5 bases and 5 bases, in that order; junction bases with no gene match: 8. The germline CDR1 and CDR2 sequences are MNHEY and SMNVEV (reference sequence). CDR3 amino acids: CASSDRTGRDQPQHF. The DNA for the CDR3 is TGTGCCAGCAGTGACAGGACAGGGAGGGATCAGCCCCAGCATTTT.

This clone was picked up a small number of times. This chain uses TRBV19 with TRBJ2-7; no firm D call. Deletions cut 1 base from V and 0 bases from J, with 13 bases between. This CDR3 contains 16 residues. Germline-derived CDR1 and CDR2 are LNHDA and SQIVND (reference sequence). DNA for the CDR3: TGTGCCAGTAGTATAGGGGCCAGGCGGACCTCCTACGAGCAGTACTTC. This codes for CASSIGARRTSYEQYF.

The V gene is TRBV29-1, the J gene TRBJ2-1; D might be TRBD1 (6 bases). The CDR3 is 12 residues long. CDR1 and CDR2 (germline): SQVTM, ANQGSEA. V dropped 5 bases and J dropped 2 bases, with 7 bases sitting between them. The CDR3 loop is CSVTGTYNEQFF. CDR3 DNA sequence: TGCAGCGTTACAGGGACCTACAATGAGCAGTTCTTC.

V and J are TRBV24-1 and TRBJ2-2, with 7 bases aligning to TRBD1. J gave up 2 bases and V 4 bases, and 9 bases lay outside the gene matches. From germline, CDR1 is KGHDR and CDR2 SFDVKD. The CDR3 extends over 17 amino acids. In nucleotides, the CDR3 is TGTGCCACCAGTGACAATGGGGACAGTTATAACACCGGGGAGCTGTTTTTT. Its translation is CATSDNGDSYNTGELFF.

This chain uses TRBV25-1 with TRBJ1-4; the D is unclear. V lost 3 bases and J lost 9, with 14 bases in between. The CDR3 has 14 amino acids. The germline gives CDR1 MGHDK, CDR2 SYGVNS. The CDR3 here is CASSDPGVMKKLFF. CDR3 bases: TGTGCCAGCAGTGACCCTGGAGTAATGAAAAAACTGTTTTTT.

The chain uses TRBV6-2 or TRBV6-3 and TRBJ1-6; no firm D call. Germline CDR1 is MNHEY and CDR2 is SVGEGT. The CDR3 spans 17 residues. The V end was cut by 5 bases, the J end by 0 bases, with 14 bases between. CDR3 in DNA: TGTGCCAGCAGTCCCCTTTACGGAAGCTCCTATAATTCACCCCTCCACTTT. This encodes CASSPLYGSSYNSPLHF.

The chain employs TRBV10-3 and TRBJ1-1, with D possibly being TRBD1 (6 bases). Germline CDR1 reads ENHRY; CDR2 reads SYGVKD. Trimming shortened V by 4 bases and J by 0 bases, and 12 bases separated the two germline ends. CDR3 length equals 15 residues. The chain's CDR3 is CAISGGGQMNTEAFF. DNA for the CDR3: TGTGCCATCAGTGGAGGAGGACAGATGAACACTGAAGCTTTCTTT.

The chain carries TRBV19 and TRBJ1-3, with D perhaps TRBD1 (5 bases). Germline V gene lookup returns CDR1 LNHDA and CDR2 SQIVND (reference sequence). The CDR3 is 16 amino acids. Trimming cost V 3 bases and J 1 base, with 13 bases left between them. CDR3 in DNA: TGTGCCAGTAGTATGCGTCGGGGCGAGTCTGGAAACACCATATATTTT. Protein sequence: CASSMRRGESGNTIYF.

The rearrangement uses TRBV5-8 and TRBJ1-1; D ambiguous. Trimming took 4 bases from V and 3 from J, leaving 16 bases between them. The CDR3 is 15 amino acids. From germline, CDR1 is SGHTS and CDR2 YDEGEE. This CDR3 reads CASSPDRYGDTEAFF. The CDR3, as DNA: TGTGCCAGCAGCCCAGACCGGTATGGGGACACTGAAGCTTTCTTT.

V usage is TRBV5-6 and J usage is TRBJ1-1, with 11 positions matching TRBD1. The germline CDR1 and CDR2 sequences are SGHDT and YYEEEE. V dropped 3 bases and J dropped 5; count of bases not matched to a gene: 3. CDR3 length equals 14 residues. The CDR3 loop reads CASSWGQGVTEAFF. The DNA of the CDR3 is TGTGCCAGCAGCTGGGGACAGGGGGTAACTGAAGCTTTCTTT.

The V call is TRBV18, the J call TRBJ1-6; D not certain. There are 14 residues in the CDR3. Germline V gene sequence: CDR1 KGHSH, CDR2 LQKENI. V lost 3 bases to trimming and J lost 0 bases, with 3 bases between them. The CDR3 DNA follows: TGTGCCAGCTCACCGAGCTCCTATAATTCACCCCTCCACTTT. This translates into CASSPSSYNSPLHF.

Sample share makes this clone medium-sized. The same CDR3 is also encoded by other DNA sequences in this sample. CDR3 loop: CASSLVGYEQYF. CDR3 nucleotide sequence: TGTGCCAGCAGCTTGGTTGGATACGAGCAGTACTTC. V and J are TRBV5-5 and TRBJ2-7, with unresolved D. The CDR3 totals 12 residues. Germline CDR1 SGHKS, CDR2 YYEKEE (reference sequence). The V end lost 0 bases, the J end lost 4 bases, and 5 bases lay between the germline ends.

The chain employs TRBV7-9 and TRBJ1-4; TRBD1 aligns across 10 bases. Germline V gives CDR1 SEHNR, CDR2 FQNEAQ (reference sequence). The CDR3 totals 15 residues. Trimming removed 5 bases from V and 3 bases from J; junction bases left unmatched: 3. The CDR3 DNA follows: TGTGCCAGCAGCCCTGGACAGGGGGCTAATGAAAAACTGTTTTTT. It encodes CASSPGQGANEKLFF.